Listed below are T cell receptor beta chains from one sample, sequenced in a study of post-analysis software for immune sequencing data. TCRdb recomputed calls from the PCR reads with MiXCR, one row per CDR3 protein. The data show over 700,000 distinct CDR3 sequences, 25% to 30% seen once. Material for sequencing was blood. These TCRs come from a girl aged 5 to 17 with multiple sclerosis. CDR3s include the opening cysteine and the closing phenylalanine or tryptophan. The D gene is left open where the match is weak. Only some rows state a clone size, as once, few, many or a class for expanded clones.

J: TRBJ2-1
D: TRBD1
V: TRBV10-3
size: few
CDR3: CATGTGDNNEQFF
DNA: TGTGCCACCGGGACAGGGGATAACAATGAGCAGTTCTTC

J: TRBJ2-1
D: .
V: TRBV12-3/TRBV12-4
size: .
CDR3: CASTQDSVIDEQFF
DNA: TGTGCCAGCACCCAGGATTCGGTAATCGATGAGCAGTTCTTC

J: TRBJ1-2
D: TRBD1
V: TRBV20-1
size: few
CDR3: CSAWDNRGENYGYTF
DNA: TGCAGTGCTTGGGATAACAGGGGCGAGAACTATGGCTACACCTTC

J: TRBJ2-5
D: .
V: TRBV5-1
size: few
CDR3: CASSSVGSQETQYF
DNA: TGCGCCAGCAGCTCGGTTGGATCACAAGAGACCCAGTACTTC

J: TRBJ1-4
D: .
V: TRBV12-3/TRBV12-4
size: .
CDR3: CASSPSLWGGTNEKLFF
DNA: TGTGCCAGCAGTCCCTCCCTGTGGGGGGGAACTAATGAAAAACTGTTTTTT

J: TRBJ2-1
D: .
V: TRBV24-1
size: .
CDR3: CATSASGRRNEQFF
DNA: TGCGCCACCAGTGCAAGTGGGAGACGGAATGAGCAGTTCTTC

J: TRBJ1-5
D: .
V: TRBV7-8
size: .
CDR3: CASSLVPGVENQPQHF
DNA: TGTGCCAGCAGCTTAGTTCCAGGGGTGGAAAATCAGCCCCAGCATTTT

J: TRBJ1-1
D: .
V: TRBV27
size: .
CDR3: CASSLQGGAGAFF
DNA: TGTGCCAGCAGTTTACAGGGTGGGGCGGGAGCTTTCTTT

J: TRBJ2-1
D: .
V: TRBV7-2
size: .
CDR3: CASSSTVSGAHPEDAQFF
DNA: TGTGCCAGCAGCTCCACCGTATCCGGGGCACACCCAGAGGATGCGCAGTTCTTC

J: TRBJ2-4
D: .
V: TRBV10-3
size: few
CDR3: CAISEGGGGNIQYF
DNA: TGTGCCATCAGTGAGGGGGGGGGCGGAAACATTCAGTACTTC

J: TRBJ2-4
D: .
V: TRBV5-1
size: few
CDR3: CASSSGNPQNIQYF
DNA: TGCGCCAGCAGCTCAGGGAACCCCCAAAACATTCAGTACTTC

J: TRBJ2-7
D: TRBD2
V: TRBV20-1
size: few
CDR3: CSARDPAGVNEQYF
DNA: TGCAGTGCTAGAGATCCCGCGGGAGTAAACGAGCAGTACTTC

J: TRBJ2-6
D: .
V: TRBV12-3/TRBV12-4
size: few
CDR3: CASRPGHHSGANVLTF
DNA: TGTGCCAGCAGACCGGGACACCACTCTGGGGCCAACGTCCTGACTTTC

J: TRBJ2-1
D: .
V: TRBV10-3
size: few
CDR3: CASGGVSYEQFF
DNA: TGTGCCTCAGGGGGGGTCAGCTATGAGCAGTTCTTC

J: TRBJ2-1
D: .
V: TRBV9
size: few
CDR3: CASSVVGGSEQFF
DNA: TGTGCCAGCAGCGTAGTGGGCGGGTCTGAGCAGTTCTTC

J: TRBJ2-2
D: .
V: TRBV9
size: .
CDR3: CASSATGLANTGELFF
DNA: TGTGCCAGCAGCGCCACGGGACTGGCGAACACCGGGGAGCTGTTTTTT

J: TRBJ2-5
D: .
V: TRBV29-1
size: .
CDR3: CSARSNQGTQYF
DNA: TGCAGCGCCCGGAGTAACCAAGGGACCCAGTACTTC

J: TRBJ2-5
D: .
V: TRBV20-1
size: .
CDR3: CSARDLYQETQYF
DNA: TGCAGTGCCCGGGACTTGTACCAAGAGACCCAGTACTTC

J: TRBJ1-4
D: .
V: TRBV10-3
size: few
CDR3: CAISESPGIGEKLFF
DNA: TGTGCCATCAGTGAGTCACCGGGAATTGGTGAAAAACTGTTTTTT

J: TRBJ2-7
D: TRBD2
V: TRBV20-1
size: .
CDR3: CSARDPSGNEQYF
DNA: TGCAGTGCTAGAGACCCTAGCGGGAACGAGCAGTACTTC

J: TRBJ2-5
D: .
V: TRBV29-1
size: .
CDR3: CSVNRYQETQYF
DNA: TGCAGCGTTAACAGGTACCAAGAGACCCAGTACTTC

J: TRBJ1-6
D: TRBD1
V: TRBV20-1
size: .
CDR3: CSAGGTGDVYSPLHF
DNA: TGCAGTGCTGGAGGGACAGGGGATGTTTATTCACCCCTCCACTTT

J: TRBJ1-1
D: .
V: TRBV10-3
size: .
CDR3: CASSSGDVTEAFF
DNA: TGTGCCAGCAGTAGTGGGGACGTCACTGAAGCTTTCTTT

J: TRBJ2-7
D: .
V: TRBV2
size: few
CDR3: CASSDAGSYEQYF
DNA: TGTGCCAGCAGTGATGCAGGATCTTACGAGCAGTACTTC

J: TRBJ2-1
D: TRBD2
V: TRBV7-2
size: .
CDR3: CASSIVAGVGNEQFF
DNA: TGTGCCAGCAGCATCGTAGCGGGAGTCGGCAATGAGCAGTTCTTC